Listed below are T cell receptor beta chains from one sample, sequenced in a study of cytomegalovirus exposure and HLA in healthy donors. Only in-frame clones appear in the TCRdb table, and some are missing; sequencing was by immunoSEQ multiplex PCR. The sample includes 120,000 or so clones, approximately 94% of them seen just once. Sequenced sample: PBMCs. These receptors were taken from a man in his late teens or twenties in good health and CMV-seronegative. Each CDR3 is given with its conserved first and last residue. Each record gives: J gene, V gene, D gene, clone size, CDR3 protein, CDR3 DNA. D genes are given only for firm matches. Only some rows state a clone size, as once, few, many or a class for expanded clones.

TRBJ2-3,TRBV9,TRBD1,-,CASSVRQGPPTDTQYF,TGTGCCAGCAGCGTCCGACAGGGGCCTCCCACAGATACGCAGTATTTT
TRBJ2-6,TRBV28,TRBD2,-,CASITSGGEGSGANVLTF,TGTGCCAGCATTACCTCGGGAGGGGAGGGCTCTGGGGCCAACGTCCTGACTTTC
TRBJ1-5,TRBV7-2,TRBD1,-,CASSLAATGGDQPQHF,TGTGCCAGCAGCTTAGCGGCGACAGGGGGGGATCAGCCCCAGCATTTT
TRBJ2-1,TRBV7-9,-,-,CASSLVTGSYNEQFF,TGTGCCAGCAGCTTAGTAACGGGCTCCTACAATGAGCAGTTCTTC
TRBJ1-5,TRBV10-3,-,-,CAISGDISNQPQHF,TGTGCCATCAGTGGGGACATTAGCAATCAGCCCCAGCATTTT
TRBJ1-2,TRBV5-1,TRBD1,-,CASSFLQGAPYGYTF,TGCGCCAGCAGCTTTTTACAGGGGGCCCCTTATGGCTACACCTTC
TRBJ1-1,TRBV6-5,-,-,CASSYFKNTEAFF,TGTGCCAGCAGTTACTTCAAGAACACTGAAGCTTTCTTT
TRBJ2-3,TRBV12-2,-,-,CASRWGVYLTDTQYF,TGTGCAAGTCGCTGGGGCGTCTACCTCACAGATACGCAGTATTTT
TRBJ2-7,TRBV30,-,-,CAWDRGGEQYF,TGTGCCTGGGATAGGGGCGGCGAGCAGTACTTC
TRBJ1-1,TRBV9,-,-,CASSHNVHGNTEAFF,TGTGCCAGCAGCCATAACGTTCACGGGAACACTGAAGCTTTCTTT
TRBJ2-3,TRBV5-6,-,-,CASSLIRQARTDTQYF,TGTGCCAGCAGCTTGATTCGGCAGGCAAGAACAGATACGCAGTATTTT
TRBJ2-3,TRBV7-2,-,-,CASSLAGVGTDTQYF,TGTGCCAGCAGCTTAGCGGGAGTGGGGACAGATACGCAGTATTTT
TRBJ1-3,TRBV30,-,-,CAWSGGAGLGNTIYF,TGTGCCTGGAGTGGGGGAGCAGGTCTTGGGAACACCATATATTTT
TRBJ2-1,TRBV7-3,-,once,CASSLGGGTYNEQFF,TGTGCCAGCAGCCTAGGGGGTGGGACCTACAATGAGCAGTTCTTC
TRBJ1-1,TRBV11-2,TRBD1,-,CASSLTGAMNTEAFF,TGTGCCAGCAGCCTAACAGGGGCCATGAACACTGAAGCTTTCTTT
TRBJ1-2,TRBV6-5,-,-,CASSYTQSRPSIGYTF,TGTGCCAGCAGTTACACACAGTCTCGTCCATCTATCGGCTACACCTTC
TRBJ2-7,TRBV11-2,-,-,CASSLTRTVGYEQYF,TGTGCCAGCAGCTTAACTCGGACAGTGGGCTACGAGCAGTACTTC
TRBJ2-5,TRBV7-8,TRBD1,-,CASSFDRGYQETQYF,TGTGCCAGCAGCTTTGACAGGGGGTACCAAGAGACCCAGTACTTC
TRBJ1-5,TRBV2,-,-,CASSGQYSNQPQHF,TGTGCCAGCAGTGGACAGTATAGCAATCAGCCCCAGCATTTT
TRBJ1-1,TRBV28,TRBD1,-,CASSSPRGRTEAFF,TGTGCCAGCAGTTCCCCCAGGGGGCGAACTGAAGCTTTCTTT
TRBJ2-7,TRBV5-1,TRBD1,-,CASSLVYSGSTGPILSYEQYF,TGCGCCAGCAGCTTGGTCTATTCCGGGTCGACAGGGCCCATCCTATCCTACGAGCAGTACTTC
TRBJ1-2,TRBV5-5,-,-,CASSEDTF,TGTGCCAGCAGCGAGGACACCTTC
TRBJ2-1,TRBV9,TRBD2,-,CASSGTSDEQFF,TGTGCCAGCTCCGGGACTAGCGATGAGCAGTTCTTC
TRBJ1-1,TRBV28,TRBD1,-,CATVLRGTEAFF,TGTGCCACCGTACTCAGGGGGACTGAAGCTTTCTTT
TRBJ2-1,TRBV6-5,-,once,CASSYNGLSSPNEQFF,TGTGCCAGCAGTTACAATGGACTCTCCTCCCCCAATGAGCAGTTCTTC
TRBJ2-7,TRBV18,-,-,CASSRQQSYEQYF,TGTGCCAGCTCACGACAGCAGTCCTACGAGCAGTACTTC
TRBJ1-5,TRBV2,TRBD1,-,CASRKTGDSNQPQHF,TGTGCCAGCAGGAAGACAGGGGATAGCAATCAGCCCCAGCATTTT
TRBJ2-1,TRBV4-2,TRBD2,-,CASSQGLAGYNEQFF,TGTGCCAGCAGCCAAGGATTAGCGGGTTACAATGAGCAGTTCTTC
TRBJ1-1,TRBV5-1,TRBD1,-,CASSLIGTGGSEAFF,TGCGCCAGCAGCTTGATTGGGACAGGGGGCTCAGAGGCTTTCTTT
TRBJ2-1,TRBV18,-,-,CASYFGGSGNEQFF,TGTGCCAGCTACTTTGGAGGGAGTGGCAATGAGCAGTTCTTC
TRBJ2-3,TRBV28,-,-,CASSLRGTADTQYF,TGTGCCAGCAGTTTACGGGGGACCGCAGATACGCAGTATTTT
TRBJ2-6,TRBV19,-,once,CASTGTFRSGANVLTF,TGTGCCAGTACCGGGACATTTAGATCTGGGGCCAACGTCCTGACTTTC
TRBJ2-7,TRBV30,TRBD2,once,CAWDSGGYYEQYF,TGTGCCTGGGATAGCGGGGGCTACTACGAGCAGTACTTC
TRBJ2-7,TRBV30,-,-,CAWSAGSPQDTYF,TGTGCCTGGAGTGCAGGATCCCCTCAAGATACCTACTTC
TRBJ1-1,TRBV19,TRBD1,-,CASSPIGDSLITEAFF,TGTGCCAGTAGTCCCATTGGGGACAGTCTAATCACTGAAGCTTTCTTT
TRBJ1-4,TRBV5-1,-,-,CASSFGRINEKLFF,TGCGCCAGCAGCTTCGGGAGAATTAATGAAAAACTGTTTTTT
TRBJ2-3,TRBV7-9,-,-,CASSLSSTLDTQYF,TGTGCCAGCAGCTTAAGTTCGACATTGGATACGCAGTATTTT
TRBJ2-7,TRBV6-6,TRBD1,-,CASSWDSFYEQYF,TGTGCCAGCAGTTGGGACAGCTTCTACGAGCAGTACTTC
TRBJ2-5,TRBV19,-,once,CASSIVLDSQETQYF,TGTGCCAGTAGTATCGTATTGGACAGCCAAGAGACCCAGTACTTC
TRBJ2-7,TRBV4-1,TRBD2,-,CASSQIWTGLAGLLGYEQYF,TGCGCCAGCAGCCAAATTTGGACGGGACTAGCGGGACTTTTGGGTTACGAGCAGTACTTC
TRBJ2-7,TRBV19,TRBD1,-,CASSIDGQGDYEQYF,TGTGCCAGTAGTATAGACGGACAGGGTGACTACGAGCAGTACTTC
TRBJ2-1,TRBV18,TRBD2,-,CASSQGLAGENEQFF,TGTGCCAGCTCACAGGGACTAGCGGGAGAAAATGAGCAGTTCTTC
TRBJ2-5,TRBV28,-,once,CASSPRGQETQYF,TGTGCCAGCAGTCCCCGGGGGCAAGAGACCCAGTACTTC
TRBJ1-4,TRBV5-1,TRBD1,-,CASSGQGGEKLFF,TGCGCCAGCAGCGGACAGGGGGGAGAAAAACTGTTTTTT
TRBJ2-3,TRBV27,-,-,CAVGRLQAPDTQYF,TGTGCCGTCGGCCGGCTCCAGGCCCCAGATACGCAGTATTTT
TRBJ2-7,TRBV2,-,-,CASSERQSSSYEQYF,TGTGCCAGCTCAGAGCGTCAGTCGAGCTCCTACGAGCAGTACTTC
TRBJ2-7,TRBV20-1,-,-,CSAPPGLW,TGCAGTGCTCCTCCGGGACTGTGG
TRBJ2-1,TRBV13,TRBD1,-,CASSGMNQGASREQFF,TGTGCCAGCAGCGGCATGAATCAGGGGGCTAGTCGGGAGCAGTTCTTC
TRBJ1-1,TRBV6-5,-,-,CASSYSAGWETEAFF,TGTGCCAGCAGTTACTCCGCAGGGTGGGAAACTGAAGCTTTCTTT
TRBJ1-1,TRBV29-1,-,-,CSVDRFSDFLTFF,TGCAGCGTAGACAGGTTTTCGGATTTTTTGACTTTCTTT
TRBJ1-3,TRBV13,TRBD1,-,CASSFTSGTGAAGNTIYF,TGTGCCAGCAGCTTTACTTCCGGGACAGGGGCAGCTGGAAACACCATATATTTT
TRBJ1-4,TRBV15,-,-,CATSRSQEEKLFF,TGTGCCACCAGCAGAAGTCAAGAGGAAAAACTGTTTTTT
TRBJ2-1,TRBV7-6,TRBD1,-,CASSKDRSLYNEQFF,TGTGCCAGCAGCAAGGACAGGTCCCTTTACAATGAGCAGTTCTTC
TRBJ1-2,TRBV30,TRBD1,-,CAWSVPEQGVEGYTF,TGTGCCTGGAGTGTACCCGAACAGGGGGTAGAGGGCTACACCTTC
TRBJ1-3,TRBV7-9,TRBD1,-,CASTLRGQAGNTIYF,TGTGCCAGCACCCTCAGGGGGCAGGCTGGAAACACCATATATTTT